This T cell receptor (beta chain) came from a study of monozygotic twins with cystic fibrosis. With respect to this clone: What it binds is unknown.

Looked up from germline, CDR1 is MNHEY and CDR2 is SVGAGI. This CDR3 has 13 amino acids. Trimming cost V 2 bases and J 4 bases, with 6 bases left between them. Study-wide results and caveats: V usage most resembled the co-twin in 13 of 16 pairs. Clonality was generally low (median approximately 0.0095), higher in the most severe patients.

Method: immunoSEQ multiplex PCR; TCRdb's copy keeps in-frame clones and lacks some. The sample shows under 25,000 clones, 95% to 98% of them seen only once. Sequencing was carried out using blood. The sequence came from a girl aged 10-17 years with cystic fibrosis. The rearrangement uses TRBV6-5 and TRBJ2-1; no clear D. CDR3 sequence reads: CASSYGKYNEQFF. The CDR3 coding sequence is TGTGCCAGCAGTTACGGCAAGTACAATGAGCAGTTCTTC.